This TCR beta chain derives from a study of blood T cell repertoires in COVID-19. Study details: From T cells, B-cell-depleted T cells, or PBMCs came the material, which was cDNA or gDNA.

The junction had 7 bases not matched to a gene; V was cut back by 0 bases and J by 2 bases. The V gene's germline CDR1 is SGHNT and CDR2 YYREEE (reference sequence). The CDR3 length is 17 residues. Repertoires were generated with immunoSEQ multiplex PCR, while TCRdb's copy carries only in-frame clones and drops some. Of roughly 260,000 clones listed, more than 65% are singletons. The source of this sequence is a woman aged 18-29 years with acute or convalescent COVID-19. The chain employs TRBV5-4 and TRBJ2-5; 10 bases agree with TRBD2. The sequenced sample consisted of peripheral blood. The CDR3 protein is CASSLVLASGRQETQYF. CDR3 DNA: TGTGCCAGCAGCTTGGTTCTGGCTAGCGGGAGACAAGAGACCCAGTACTTC.